A selection of T cell receptor beta chains follows, all from one sample in a study of cytomegalovirus exposure and HLA in healthy donors. This table comes from immunoSEQ multiplex PCR, and its TCRdb copy is limited to in-frame clones, with some not included. There are some 89,000 clones in the sample; 85% occur only once, and nearly 7.5% lies in the top ten. Sequenced sample: PBMCs. The receptors derive from a man aged 35-49 years in good health and CMV-seropositive. Both conserved end residues are part of each CDR3. Fields, in order: D gene, J gene, CDR3 length, V gene, clone size, CDR3 protein, CDR3 DNA. A D gene is named only where the DNA matches it firmly. Clone sizes are given selectively: once, few, many, or a class where the clone is expanded.

TRBD2 | TRBJ2-7 | 16 | TRBV28 | - | CASSSTGTSPSYEQYF | TGTGCCAGCAGTTCAACCGGGACTAGTCCTTCCTACGAGCAGTACTTC
TRBD2 | TRBJ2-1 | 16 | TRBV5-1 | - | CASSAINGRGYNEQFF | TGCGCCAGCAGCGCTATAAACGGGAGGGGTTACAATGAGCAGTTCTTC
TRBD1 | TRBJ2-1 | 14 | TRBV19 | - | CASSVRDRGREQFF | TGTGCCAGTAGTGTCCGGGACAGGGGGAGGGAGCAGTTCTTC
- | TRBJ2-3 | 16 | TRBV7-2 | - | CASSLDPRGPKDTQYF | TGTGCCAGCAGCCTGGATCCCCGAGGGCCCAAAGATACGCAGTATTTT
TRBD1 | TRBJ2-1 | 16 | TRBV9 | - | CASSVGGRGQYNEQFF | TGTGCCAGCAGCGTAGGGGGTAGGGGACAGTACAATGAGCAGTTCTTC
- | TRBJ2-5 | 12 | TRBV7-8 | - | CASRSPARAQYF | TGTGCCAGCAGGTCTCCGGCGAGGGCCCAGTACTTC
TRBD1 | TRBJ2-7 | 14 | TRBV15 | - | CATSRDRGMREQYF | TGTGCCACCAGCCGCGACAGGGGAATGCGCGAGCAGTACTTC
TRBD2 | TRBJ2-7 | 15 | TRBV9 | - | CASSVRPTSGYEQYF | TGTGCCAGCAGCGTAAGGCCAACTAGCGGGTACGAGCAGTACTTC
TRBD1 | TRBJ1-6 | 14 | TRBV2 | - | CASSQTGVNSPLHF | TGTGCCAGCAGTCAGACAGGGGTAAATTCACCCCTCCACTTT
TRBD2 | TRBJ2-3 | 16 | TRBV5-1 | - | CASSLATGGATDTQYF | TGCGCCAGCAGCTTGGCCACGGGGGGAGCCACAGATACGCAGTATTTT
TRBD1 | TRBJ1-3 | 16 | TRBV9 | - | CASSPRQGAGGNTIYF | TGTGCCAGCAGCCCCCGACAGGGGGCAGGTGGAAACACCATATATTTT
TRBD1 | TRBJ2-7 | 15 | TRBV4-1 | - | CASSQASTGVYEQYF | TGCGCCAGCAGCCAAGCCAGCACAGGGGTATACGAGCAGTACTTC
TRBD1 | TRBJ2-3 | 16 | TRBV27 | - | CASSLIGTGSTDTQYF | TGTGCCAGCAGTTTAATTGGGACAGGGAGCACAGATACGCAGTATTTT
TRBD2 | TRBJ2-3 | 18 | TRBV27 | - | CASSPIPGLAGVSDTQYF | TGTGCCAGCAGTCCTATACCGGGACTAGCGGGAGTCTCAGATACGCAGTATTTT
- | TRBJ1-3 | 14 | TRBV30 | - | CAWSTGGGGNTIYF | TGTGCCTGGAGTACGGGTGGAGGGGGAAACACCATATATTTT
- | TRBJ1-2 | 14 | TRBV5-1 | few | CASSLGGGESGYTF | TGCGCCAGCAGCTTGGGGGGAGGGGAGAGTGGCTACACCTTC
TRBD1 | TRBJ2-7 | 15 | TRBV7-6 | - | CASSLSPGQGVKQYF | TGTGCCAGCAGCTTATCCCCGGGACAGGGTGTCAAGCAGTACTTC
TRBD1 | TRBJ2-1 | 15 | TRBV2 | - | CANEGAGQGYNEQFF | TGTGCCAACGAAGGGGCGGGACAGGGGTACAATGAGCAGTTCTTC
- | TRBJ2-3 | 20 | TRBV28 | - | CASSFDIGAVPTSSTDTQYF | TGTGCCAGCAGTTTTGATATTGGGGCAGTACCAACCTCTAGCACAGATACGCAGTATTTT
- | TRBJ2-7 | 13 | TRBV5-1 | - | CASSLAVPREQYF | TGCGCCAGCAGCTTGGCGGTCCCGCGAGAGCAGTACTTC
- | TRBJ2-3 | 15 | TRBV21-1 | few | CASSTRPFGTDTQYF | TGTGCCAGCAGCACCCGCCCCTTCGGGACAGATACGCAGTATTTT
- | TRBJ1-5 | 16 | TRBV5-5 | - | CASSLGVGGSNQPQHF | TGTGCCAGCAGCTTGGGGGTAGGGGGTAGCAATCAGCCCCAGCATTTT
- | TRBJ2-1 | 16 | TRBV21-1 | - | CASSRTGTSGINEQFF | TGTGCCAGCAGCAGAACCGGGACTAGCGGGATCAATGAGCAGTTCTTC
- | TRBJ2-5 | 15 | TRBV5-1 | - | CASSLSGEHIETQYF | TGCGCCAGCAGCCTTAGCGGAGAACACATAGAGACCCAGTACTTC
TRBD1 | TRBJ2-5 | 13 | TRBV5-1 | - | CASSLSGGETQYF | TGCGCCAGCAGCTTGTCAGGGGGAGAGACCCAGTACTTC
- | TRBJ2-4 | 14 | TRBV6-5 | - | CASSLGGAKNIQYF | TGTGCCAGCAGTTTAGGGGGAGCCAAAAACATTCAGTACTTC
- | TRBJ2-1 | 12 | TRBV18 | - | CASSTSGAEQFF | TGTGCCAGCTCCACCTCAGGGGCTGAGCAGTTCTTC
TRBD1 | TRBJ2-7 | 11 | TRBV4-1 | once | CASSRRTGATF | TGCGCCAGCAGCCGAAGGACAGGTGCCACCTTC
- | TRBJ1-1 | 16 | TRBV6-5 | - | CASSYSMGGGETEAFF | TGTGCCAGCAGTTACTCGATGGGGGGGGGCGAGACTGAAGCTTTCTTT
TRBD1 | TRBJ2-7 | 14 | TRBV11-3 | - | CARGRQGKQYEQYF | TGTGCCAGGGGAAGACAGGGAAAACAGTACGAGCAGTACTTC
- | TRBJ2-7 | 13 | TRBV19 | once | CASSMNGYGEQYF | TGTGCCAGTAGTATGAACGGGTATGGCGAGCAGTACTTC
TRBD2 | TRBJ2-7 | 17 | TRBV5-6 | once | CASSSGLAGGPSYEQYF | TGTGCCAGCAGCTCAGGACTAGCGGGAGGGCCCTCCTACGAGCAGTACTTC
- | TRBJ1-4 | 14 | TRBV4-1 | few | CASSQDPPPEKLFF | TGCGCCAGCAGCCAAGACCCCCCTCCGGAAAAACTGTTTTTT
- | TRBJ2-2 | 12 | TRBV5-4 | - | CASRSNGRELFF | TGTGCCAGCCGTTCGAATGGCCGCGAGCTGTTTTTT
- | TRBJ2-1 | 12 | TRBV7-2 | once | CASSLRRGEQFF | TGTGCCAGCAGCTTACGAAGGGGGGAGCAGTTCTTC
- | TRBJ1-3 | 17 | TRBV4-1 | - | CASSQDGFNRREDTIYF | TGCGCCAGCAGCCAAGATGGGTTCAACCGGCGGGAAGACACCATATATTTT
- | TRBJ2-7 | 14 | TRBV7-2 | - | CASSSPPGGREQYF | TGTGCCAGCAGCTCACCCCCCGGGGGGCGCGAGCAGTACTTC
TRBD1 | TRBJ2-7 | 14 | TRBV29-1 | - | CSVESPGQGYEQYF | TGCAGCGTTGAATCTCCGGGACAGGGATACGAGCAGTACTTC
- | TRBJ1-5 | 14 | TRBV5-6 | - | CASSKIGDNQPQHF | TGTGCCAGCAGCAAAATAGGGGACAATCAGCCCCAGCATTTT
TRBD1 | TRBJ2-6 | 16 | TRBV9 | - | CASSTGQGAGANVLTF | TGTGCCAGCAGCACGGGACAGGGCGCTGGGGCCAACGTCCTGACTTTC
- | TRBJ2-3 | 16 | TRBV27 | - | CASSLFGGRMTDTQYF | TGTGCCAGCAGTTTATTTGGTGGGAGGATGACAGATACGCAGTATTTT
- | TRBJ1-4 | 17 | TRBV11-2 | - | CASSTRQALATNEKLFF | TGTGCCAGCAGCACCCGACAGGCCCTTGCAACTAATGAAAAACTGTTTTTT
TRBD1 | TRBJ2-7 | 16 | TRBV5-1 | once | CASKLSTGINPYEQYF | TGCGCCAGCAAGCTTTCGACAGGGATAAACCCCTACGAGCAGTACTTC
- | TRBJ2-7 | 15 | TRBV2 | - | CASSEGGDRSYEQYF | TGTGCCAGCAGTGAAGGGGGGGATAGGTCCTACGAGCAGTACTTC
TRBD1 | TRBJ1-5 | 14 | TRBV9 | - | CASSQGTGSQPQHF | TGTGCCAGCAGCCAGGGGACAGGGAGCCAGCCCCAGCATTTT
TRBD2 | TRBJ2-5 | 15 | TRBV10-1 | - | CASSKGLAGEETQYF | TGCGCCAGCAGTAAAGGACTAGCGGGGGAGGAGACCCAGTACTTC
- | TRBJ1-5 | 14 | TRBV21-1 | - | CASSAGGRNQPQHF | TGTGCCAGCAGCGCAGGGGGCCGCAATCAGCCCCAGCATTTT
- | TRBJ2-5 | 18 | TRBV9 | - | CASSVGLGGSGLRETQYF | TGTGCCAGCAGCGTAGGGCTGGGAGGTAGCGGATTGAGGGAGACCCAGTACTTC
- | TRBJ2-5 | 20 | TRBV27 | - | CASSLSFISLGSGPRETQYF | TGTGCCAGCAGTTTATCGTTCATATCTCTTGGTAGCGGACCGCGGGAGACCCAGTACTTC
TRBD1 | TRBJ1-3 | 17 | TRBV6-1 | - | CASSELRGQGGGNTIYF | TGTGCCAGCAGTGAACTTCGCGGACAGGGGGGCGGAAACACCATATATTTT
TRBD1 | TRBJ1-2 | 13 | TRBV28 | - | CASRRQGDYGYTF | TGTGCCAGCAGGAGACAGGGAGACTATGGCTACACCTTC
TRBD1 | TRBJ2-1 | 15 | TRBV15 | - | CATRPDRDAYNEQFF | TGTGCCACCAGGCCAGACAGGGATGCCTACAATGAGCAGTTCTTC
- | TRBJ2-5 | 13 | TRBV7-8 | - | CASSWGQPETQYF | TGTGCCAGCAGCTGGGGGCAGCCAGAGACCCAGTACTTC
- | TRBJ2-1 | 15 | TRBV19 | - | CASKRGEFGYNEQFF | TGTGCCAGTAAAAGAGGAGAGTTCGGCTACAATGAGCAGTTCTTC
TRBD2 | TRBJ2-1 | 16 | TRBV13 | - | CASSFGTSGGANEQFF | TGTGCCAGCAGCTTCGGGACTAGCGGGGGGGCTAATGAGCAGTTCTTC
- | TRBJ2-7 | 12 | TRBV5-6 | - | CASSHDSYEQYF | TGTGCCAGCAGCCACGACTCGTACGAGCAGTACTTC